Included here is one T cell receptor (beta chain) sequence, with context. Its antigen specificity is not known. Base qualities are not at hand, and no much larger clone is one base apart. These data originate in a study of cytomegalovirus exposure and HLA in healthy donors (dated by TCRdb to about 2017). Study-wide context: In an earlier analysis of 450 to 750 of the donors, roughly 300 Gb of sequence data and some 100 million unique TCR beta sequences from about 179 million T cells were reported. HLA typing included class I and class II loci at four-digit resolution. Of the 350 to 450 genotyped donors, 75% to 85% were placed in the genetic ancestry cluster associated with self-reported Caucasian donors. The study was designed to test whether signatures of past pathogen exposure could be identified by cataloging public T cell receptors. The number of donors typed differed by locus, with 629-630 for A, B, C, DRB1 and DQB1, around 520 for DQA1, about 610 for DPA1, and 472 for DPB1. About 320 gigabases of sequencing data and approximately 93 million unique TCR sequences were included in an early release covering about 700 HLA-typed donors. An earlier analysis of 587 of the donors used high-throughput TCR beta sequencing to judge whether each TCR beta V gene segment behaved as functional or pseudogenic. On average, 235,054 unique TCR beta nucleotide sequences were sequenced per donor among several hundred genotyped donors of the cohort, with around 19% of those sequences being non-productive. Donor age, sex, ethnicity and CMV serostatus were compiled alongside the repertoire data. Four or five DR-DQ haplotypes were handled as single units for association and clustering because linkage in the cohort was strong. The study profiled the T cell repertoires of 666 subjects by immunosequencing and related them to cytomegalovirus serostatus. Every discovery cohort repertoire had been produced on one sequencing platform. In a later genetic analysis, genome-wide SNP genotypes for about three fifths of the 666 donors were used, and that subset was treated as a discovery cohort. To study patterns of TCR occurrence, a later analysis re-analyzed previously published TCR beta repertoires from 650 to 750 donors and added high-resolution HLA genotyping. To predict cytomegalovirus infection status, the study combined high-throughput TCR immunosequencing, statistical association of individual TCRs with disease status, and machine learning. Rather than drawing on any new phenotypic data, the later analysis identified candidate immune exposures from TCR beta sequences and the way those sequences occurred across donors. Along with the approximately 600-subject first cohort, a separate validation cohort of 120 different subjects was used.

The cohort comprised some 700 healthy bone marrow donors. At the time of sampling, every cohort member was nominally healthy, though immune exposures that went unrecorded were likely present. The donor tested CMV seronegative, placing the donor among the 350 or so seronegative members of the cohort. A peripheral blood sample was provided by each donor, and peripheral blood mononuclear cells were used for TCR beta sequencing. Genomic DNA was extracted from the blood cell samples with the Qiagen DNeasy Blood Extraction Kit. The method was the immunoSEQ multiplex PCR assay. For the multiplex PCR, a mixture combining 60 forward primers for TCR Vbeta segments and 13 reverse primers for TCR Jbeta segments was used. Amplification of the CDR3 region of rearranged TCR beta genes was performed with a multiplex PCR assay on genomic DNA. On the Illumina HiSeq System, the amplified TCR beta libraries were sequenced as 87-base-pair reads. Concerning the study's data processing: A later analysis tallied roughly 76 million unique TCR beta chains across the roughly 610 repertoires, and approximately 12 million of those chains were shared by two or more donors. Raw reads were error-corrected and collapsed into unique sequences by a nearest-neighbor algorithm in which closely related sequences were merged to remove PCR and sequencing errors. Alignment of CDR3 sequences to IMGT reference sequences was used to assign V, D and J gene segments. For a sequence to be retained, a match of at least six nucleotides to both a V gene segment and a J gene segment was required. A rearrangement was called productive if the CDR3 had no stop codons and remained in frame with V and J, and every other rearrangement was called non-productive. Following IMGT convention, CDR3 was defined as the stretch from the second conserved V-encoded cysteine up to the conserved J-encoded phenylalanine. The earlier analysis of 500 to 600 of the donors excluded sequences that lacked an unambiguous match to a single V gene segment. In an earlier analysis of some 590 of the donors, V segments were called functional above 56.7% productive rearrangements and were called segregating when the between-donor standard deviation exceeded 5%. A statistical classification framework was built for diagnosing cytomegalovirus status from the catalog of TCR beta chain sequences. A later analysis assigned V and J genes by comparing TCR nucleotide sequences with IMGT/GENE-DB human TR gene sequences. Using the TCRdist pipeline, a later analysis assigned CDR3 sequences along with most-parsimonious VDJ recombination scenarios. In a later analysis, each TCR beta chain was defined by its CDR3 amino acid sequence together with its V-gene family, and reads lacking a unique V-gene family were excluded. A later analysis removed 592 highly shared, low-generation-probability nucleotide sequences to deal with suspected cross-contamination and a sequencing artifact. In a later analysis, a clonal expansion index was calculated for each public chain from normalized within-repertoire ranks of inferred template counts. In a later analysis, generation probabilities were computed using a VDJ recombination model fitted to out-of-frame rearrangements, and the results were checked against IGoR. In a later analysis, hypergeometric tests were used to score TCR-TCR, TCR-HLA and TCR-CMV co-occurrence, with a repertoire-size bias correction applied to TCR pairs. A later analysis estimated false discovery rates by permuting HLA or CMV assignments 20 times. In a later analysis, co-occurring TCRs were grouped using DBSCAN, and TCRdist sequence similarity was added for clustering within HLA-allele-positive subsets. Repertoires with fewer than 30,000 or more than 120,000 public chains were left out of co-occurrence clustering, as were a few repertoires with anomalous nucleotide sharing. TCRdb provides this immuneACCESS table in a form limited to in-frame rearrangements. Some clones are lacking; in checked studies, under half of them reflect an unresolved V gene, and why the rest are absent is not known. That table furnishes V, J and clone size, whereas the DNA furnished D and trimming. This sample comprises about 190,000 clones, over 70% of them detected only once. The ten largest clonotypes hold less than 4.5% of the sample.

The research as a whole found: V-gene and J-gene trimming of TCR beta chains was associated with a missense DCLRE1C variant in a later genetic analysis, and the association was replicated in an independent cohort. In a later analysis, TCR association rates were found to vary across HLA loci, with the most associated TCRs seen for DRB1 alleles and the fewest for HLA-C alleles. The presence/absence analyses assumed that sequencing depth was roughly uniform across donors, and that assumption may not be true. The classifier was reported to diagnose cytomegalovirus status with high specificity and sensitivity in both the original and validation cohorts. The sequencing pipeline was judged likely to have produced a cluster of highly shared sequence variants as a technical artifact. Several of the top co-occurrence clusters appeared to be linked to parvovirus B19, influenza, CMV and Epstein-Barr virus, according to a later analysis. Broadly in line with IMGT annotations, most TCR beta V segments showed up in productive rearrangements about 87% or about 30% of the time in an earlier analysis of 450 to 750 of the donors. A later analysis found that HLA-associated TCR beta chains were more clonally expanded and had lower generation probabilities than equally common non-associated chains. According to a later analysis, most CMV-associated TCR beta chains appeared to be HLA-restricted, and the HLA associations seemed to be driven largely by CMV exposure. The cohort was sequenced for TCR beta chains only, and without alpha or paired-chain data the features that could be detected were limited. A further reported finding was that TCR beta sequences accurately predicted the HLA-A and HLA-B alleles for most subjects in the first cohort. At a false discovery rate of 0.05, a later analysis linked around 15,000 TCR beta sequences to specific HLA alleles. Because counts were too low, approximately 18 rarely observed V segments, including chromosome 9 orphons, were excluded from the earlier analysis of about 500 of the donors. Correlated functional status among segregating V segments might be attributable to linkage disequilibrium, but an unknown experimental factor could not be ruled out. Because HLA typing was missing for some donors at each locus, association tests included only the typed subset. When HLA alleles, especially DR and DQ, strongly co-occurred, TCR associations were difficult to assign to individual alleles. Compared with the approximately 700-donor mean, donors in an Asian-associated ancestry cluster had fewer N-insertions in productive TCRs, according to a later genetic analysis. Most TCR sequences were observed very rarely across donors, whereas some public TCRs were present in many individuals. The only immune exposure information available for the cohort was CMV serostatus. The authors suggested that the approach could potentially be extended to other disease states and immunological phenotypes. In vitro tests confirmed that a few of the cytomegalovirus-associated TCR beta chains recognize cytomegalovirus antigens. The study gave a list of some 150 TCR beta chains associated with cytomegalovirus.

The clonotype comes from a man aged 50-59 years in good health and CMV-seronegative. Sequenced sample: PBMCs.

The CDR3 region reads CASGDGAILYNEQFF. The sequenced DNA: TGTGCCAGCGGGGATGGGGCTATTCTATACAATGAGCAGTTCTTC. The receptor chain draws on TRBV5-6 and TRBJ2-1; a tentative D match to TRBD1 spans 5 bases. CDR1 and CDR2 are drawn from the germline V gene: SGHDT, YYEEEE. The junction shows trimming of 7 bases on V and 4 bases on J, plus 18 bases between the germline ends. Including the terminal cysteine and phenylalanine, the CDR3 comprises 15 residues. Here the CDR3 DNA is all that survives: 45 bases in frame from base 1.